What follows are 31 T cell receptor beta chains derived from one specimen sequenced in a study of T cells in women clearing cervical HPV infection. Sequencing used immunoSEQ multiplex PCR; TCRdb keeps in-frame clones, though not all of them. The repertoire table contains 45,000 to 50,000 clones. Sequencing was carried out using blood buffy coat. The receptor set was obtained from a woman between 18 and 69 years old with a cervical HPV16 infection that either progressed to CIN3+ or cleared (not recorded which).

Worth noting for this clone: Coverage ceases 3 residues before the CDR3 finishes, and the germline J gene fills in the end. V usage is TRBV5-1 and J usage is TRBJ1-1; TRBD1 agrees at 7 bases. This CDR3 contains 15 residues. V dropped 0 bases and J dropped 0; count of bases not matched to a gene: 2. The germline CDR1 and CDR2 sequences are SGHRS and YFSETQ. Partial CDR3 DNA: TGCGCCAGCAGCTTGGACAGGGGCATGAACACTGAA. It codes for CASSLDRGMNTE. In full, the CDR3 is CASSLDRGMNTEAFF. The full variable domain, with the rest looked up from reference TRBV5-1 and TRBJ1-1, is KAGVTQTPRYLIKTRGQQVTLSCSPISGHRSVSWYQQTPGQGLQFLFEYFSETQRNKGNFPGRFSGRQFSNSRSEMNVSTLELGDSALYLCASSLDRGMNTEAFFGQGTRLTVV.

About this clone: The CDR3 is cut off 3 residues early in the read; its end comes from the germline J gene. This sequence joins TRBV7-6 and TRBJ2-1, with TRBD1 identical over 7 bases. With 5 bases clipped from V and 3 bases from J, the junction kept 10 bases outside the gene matches. The CDR3 sequence is 16 residues long. Germline-derived CDR1 and CDR2 are SGHVS and FNYEAQ. CDR3 DNA, as far as it was read: TGTGCCAGCAGCGACCGACAGGGTGGGATCTACAATGAG. Its protein is CASSDRQGGIYNE. The CDR3 in full is CASSDRQGGIYNEQFF.

As to this clone: The DNA ends 3 residues before the CDR3 does, and the rest of the CDR3 is filled in from the germline J gene. The chain couples TRBV19 to TRBJ2-1; D unclear. The CDR3 is 12 residues long. Germline values: CDR1 LNHDA, CDR2 SQIVND (reference sequence). V lost 1 base to trimming and J lost 7 bases, with 5 bases between them. The CDR3 here is CASSIGANEQFF. The covered CDR3 bases are TGTGCCAGTAGTATAGGAGCAAATGAG.

Regarding this clone: The read halts 3 residues ahead of the CDR3 end, with the missing end drawn from the germline J gene. This rearrangement joins TRBV2 to TRBJ2-5; the D gene is possibly TRBD2 (6 bases). Trimming left V 6 bases short and J 5 bases short, with 10 bases between. Germline-derived CDR1 and CDR2 are SNHLY and FYNNEI. The CDR3 runs to 12 residues. CDR3 amino acids: CASRLAGETQYF. CDR3 bases read: TGTGCCAGCAGACTAGCCGGTGAGACC. Variable domain in full (rest from reference TRBV2 and TRBJ2-5): EPEVTQTPSHQVTQMGQEVILRCVPISNHLYFYWYRQILGQKVEFLVSFYNNEISEKSEIFDDQFSVERPDGSNFTLKIRSTKLEDSAMYFCASRLAGETQYFGPGTRLLVL.

With respect to this clone: The CDR3 extends 3 residues past the end of the read, so its final part is completed from the germline J gene. The genes are TRBV30 and TRBJ1-6, with a weak D call TRBD1 (5 bases). The CDR3 is 14 residues long. Trimming shortened V by 0 bases and J by 9 bases, and 12 bases separated the two germline ends. The germline CDR1 and CDR2 sequences are GTSNPN and SVGIG (reference sequence). The CDR3 loop is CAWSVQVGGSPLHF. Incomplete CDR3 DNA: TGTGCCTGGAGTGTACAGGTCGGGGGTTCACCC. Together with reference TRBV30 and TRBJ1-6, the CDR3 gives the full variable domain: SQTIHQWPATLVQPVGSPLSLECTVEGTSNPNLYWYRQAAGRGLQLLFYSVGIGQISSEVPQNLSASRPQDRQFILSSKKLLLSDSGFYLCAWSVQVGGSPLHFGNGTRLTVT.

In the case of this clone: Read coverage stops 3 residues before the CDR3 terminus; the germline J gene supplies the remainder. The rearrangement joins TRBV6-1 to TRBJ2-1, with D unresolved. This CDR3 has 15 residues. In germline, CDR1 is MNHNS, CDR2 SASEGT. V lost 0 bases to trimming and J lost 2 bases, with 8 bases between them. Incomplete CDR3 DNA: TGTGCCAGCAGTGAAGCGCTAGATGCCTACAATGAG. Encoded protein: CASSEALDAYNE. From start to end, the CDR3 is CASSEALDAYNEQFF.

With regard to this clone: The read comes to an end 3 residues before the CDR3 does, leaving the germline J gene to fill in the end. This chain joins TRBV19 and TRBJ1-2, with TRBD1 identical over 10 bases. This CDR3 spans 13 amino acids. CDR1 and CDR2 from the germline V gene are LNHDA and SQIVND (reference sequence). Trimming cost V 7 bases and J 7 bases; bases outside gene matches: 6. CDR3 sequence: CASTPTGGGGYTF. CDR3 DNA, as far as it was read: TGTGCCAGTACCCCGACAGGGGGCGGTGGC.

Regarding this clone: Read data end 3 residues before the CDR3 end; the end is taken from the germline J gene. V gene TRBV18 combines with J gene TRBJ2-2, with D possibly being TRBD1 or TRBD2 (6 bases each). CDR3 length: 16 amino acids. Germline values: CDR1 KGHSH, CDR2 LQKENI. The germline V and J ends were trimmed by 3 bases and 5 bases, with 16 bases remaining between them. The sequenced CDR3 bases are TGTGCCAGCTCACCCTTCCTACAGGGAGGTACCGGGGAG. It translates to CASSPFLQGGTGE. The whole CDR3 sequence is CASSPFLQGGTGELFF.

Note on this clone: The read ends 3 residues early relative to the CDR3; the germline J gene fills the gap. This chain uses TRBV20-1 with TRBJ2-2; D is perhaps TRBD2 (5 bases). Germline CDR1 reads DFQATT; CDR2 reads SNEGSKA (reference sequence). The CDR3 totals 13 residues. Trimming removed 0 bases at V and 6 bases at J, with 8 bases between. Incomplete CDR3 DNA: TGCAGTGCTAGAGATCAGAGGGCCGGGGAG. Amino acids: CSARDQRAGE. The entire CDR3 is CSARDQRAGELFF.

Concerning this clone: The read terminates 3 residues before the CDR3 end, so the remaining end is supplied by the germline J gene. The chain couples TRBV6-1 to TRBJ2-1, with D unresolved. Germline V gene lookup returns CDR1 MNHNS and CDR2 SASEGT. The CDR3 extends over 12 amino acids. The V end lost 3 bases, the J end lost 5 bases, and 5 bases lay between the germline ends. CDR3 DNA (partial): TGTGCCAGCAGTGACTACGACAATGAG. Encoded protein: CASSDYDNE. Given in full, the CDR3 is CASSDYDNEQFF.

As concerns this clone: The read finishes 3 residues shy of the CDR3 end, and the germline J gene is used to complete it. The rearrangement links TRBV10-3 to TRBJ1-4, with D possibly being TRBD1 (6 bases). V was cut by 3 bases and J by 6 bases, with 11 bases left in between. The CDR3 consists of 14 residues. Germline V lookup: CDR1 ENHRY, CDR2 SYGVKD. The CDR3 sequence: CAISDEQGDEKLFF. The sequenced CDR3 bases are TGTGCCATCAGTGACGAACAGGGTGATGAAAAA.

In regard to this clone: Sequencing ends 3 residues short of the CDR3 end; the germline J gene provides the rest. The chain combines TRBV7-2 with TRBJ1-4; D gene unclear. Germline CDR1 and CDR2: SGHTA and FQGNSA. V was cut by 1 base and J by 8 bases, with 8 bases left in between. The CDR3 loop spans 13 amino acids. The sequenced part of the CDR3 DNA is TGTGCCAGCAGCTTAGGGTCGGGGGAAAAA. Amino acid sequence: CASSLGSGEK. The CDR3 in full is CASSLGSGEKLFF.

The sequenced CDR3 bases are TGTGCCAGCAGAACGACAGGGACAAGCGAAAAA. The encoded protein is CASRTTGTSEK. The complete CDR3 sequence is CASRTTGTSEKLFF. The chain recombines TRBV2 with TRBJ1-4; 7 nucleotides line up with TRBD1. The read comes to an end 3 residues before the CDR3 does, leaving the germline J gene to fill in the end. Per germline, CDR1 SNHLY and CDR2 FYNNEI. J gave up 8 bases and V 6 bases, and 9 bases lay outside the gene matches. There are 14 residues in the CDR3.

In the case of this clone: The observed sequence ends 3 residues before the CDR3 terminus, with the missing tail filled in from the germline J gene. The V gene is TRBV19, the J gene TRBJ1-1, with 8 bases matching TRBD1. This CDR3 spans 14 amino acids. In germline, CDR1 is LNHDA, CDR2 SQIVND (reference sequence). J lost 3 bases, V lost 4 bases, and 4 bases had no gene match. The part of the CDR3 DNA that was read is TGTGCCAGTAGTACGGACAGGGATTACACTGAA. It translates to CASSTDRDYTE. The complete CDR3 sequence is CASSTDRDYTEAFF.

Remarks on this clone: Read coverage stops 3 residues before the CDR3 terminus; the germline J gene supplies the remainder. This rearrangement joins TRBV5-1 to TRBJ1-5, with 7 bases identical to TRBD1. This CDR3 comprises 15 residues. Germline V gene data show CDR1 as SGHRS and CDR2 as YFSETQ. With V trimmed by 0 bases and J by 2 bases, 2 bases remained unmatched. The CDR3 loop is CASSLVGTGNQPQHF. Incomplete CDR3 DNA: TGCGCCAGCAGCTTGGTAGGGACAGGCAATCAGCCC.

In the case of this clone: The read terminates 3 residues before the CDR3 end, so the remaining end is supplied by the germline J gene. V and J are TRBV7-9 and TRBJ2-7; TRBD2 matches at 13 bases. The germline V gene encodes CDR1 SEHNR and CDR2 FQNEAQ (reference sequence). The CDR3 totals 15 residues. V shed 2 bases, J shed 4 bases, and the junction held 2 bases outside the gene matches. The CDR3 reads CASSLLLAGGYEQYF. The sequenced CDR3 bases are TGTGCCAGCAGCTTACTACTAGCGGGGGGGTACGAG.

Note on this clone: With the read ending 3 residues before the CDR3 end, the germline J gene is used to fill in that end. V gene TRBV29-1 combines with J gene TRBJ2-7; D is undetermined. This CDR3 has 12 amino acids. Trimming left V 7 bases short and J 0 bases short, with 10 bases between. Germline V CDR1 and CDR2: SQVTM, ANQGSEA. The CDR3: CSAQASSYEQYF. The covered CDR3 bases are TGCAGCGCTCAGGCGAGCTCCTACGAG.

A word on this clone: The read comes to an end 3 residues before the CDR3 does, leaving the germline J gene to fill in the end. The rearrangement joins TRBV13 to TRBJ1-4, with TRBD1 matching 8 bases. This CDR3 region has 15 residues. Germline V CDR1 and CDR2: PRHDT, FYEKMQ (reference sequence). The J segment lost 7 bases and the V segment lost 5 bases, leaving 9 bases of the junction unmatched. The CDR3 reads CASSPTGGLIEKLFF. CDR3 DNA, as far as it was read: TGTGCCAGCAGCCCCACAGGGGGGCTTATTGAAAAA.

A note on this clone: With the read ending 3 residues before the CDR3 end, the germline J gene is used to fill in that end. The chain is built from TRBV18 and TRBJ2-4, with TRBD1 matching over 9 bases. Trimming at V came to 4 bases and at J to 8 bases, leaving 0 bases not matched to a gene. Germline lookup yields CDR1 KGHSH and CDR2 LQKENI. The CDR3 is made up of 12 amino acids. The sequenced CDR3 bases are TGTGCCAGCTCACGGGACAGGGACATT. It yields the protein CASSRDRDI. The whole CDR3 protein is CASSRDRDIQYF.

Regarding this clone: The DNA ends 3 residues before the CDR3 does, and the rest of the CDR3 is filled in from the germline J gene. The chain couples TRBV10-1 to TRBJ2-1; tentative D call: TRBD2 (5 bases). The CDR3 loop spans 15 amino acids. Germline-derived CDR1 and CDR2 are WNHNN and SYGVQD (reference sequence). V shed 0 bases and J shed 5 bases, with 11 bases lying between them. Here the CDR3 reads CASSESVDFHNEQFF. The CDR3 bases that were read are TGCGCCAGCAGTGAGTCAGTGGACTTCCACAATGAG.

With regard to this clone: The read terminates 3 residues ahead of where the CDR3 ends, so the germline J gene completes it. The V call is TRBV30, the J call TRBJ1-1, with D perhaps TRBD1 (6 bases). Germline V lookup: CDR1 GTSNPN, CDR2 SVGIG (reference sequence). This CDR3 contains 12 residues. V lost 7 bases and J lost 5, with 14 bases in between. The DNA read from the CDR3 is TGTGCCTCCCGGGGGGGCTGGACTGAA. It encodes CASRGGWTE. The entire CDR3 is CASRGGWTEAFF.

The CDR3 protein is CASSLTRLAGEVTDTQYF. The CDR3 bases that were read are TGTGCCAGCAGCCTTACCAGACTAGCGGGAGAGGTAACGGATACG. The V and J genes are TRBV7-8 and TRBJ2-3; 12 nucleotides align to TRBD2. The read finishes 3 residues shy of the CDR3 end, and the germline J gene is used to complete it. There are 18 residues in the CDR3. J lost 6 bases, V lost 5 bases, and 15 bases had no gene match. Germline-derived CDR1 and CDR2 are SGHVS and FQNEAQ.

The CDR3 reads CASSQGGTNQETQYF. The CDR3 bases that were read are TGCGCCAGCAGCCAAGGTGGGACAAACCAAGAGACC. The chain joins TRBV4-1 to TRBJ2-5; maybe TRBD1 (6 bases). Sequencing ends 3 residues short of the CDR3 end; the germline J gene provides the rest. With 1 base removed from V and 0 bases from J, the gap between germline ends came to 9 bases. This CDR3 region has 15 residues. Germline-derived CDR1 and CDR2 are MGHRA and YSYEKL.

CDR3 DNA (partial): TGTGCCTGGAGTGCCGGACATGGCAATGAG. Its protein is CAWSAGHGNE. The complete CDR3 reads CAWSAGHGNEQFF. The V and J genes are TRBV30 and TRBJ2-1, with D possibly matching TRBD1 (5 bases). Read coverage stops 3 residues before the CDR3 terminus; the germline J gene supplies the remainder. The CDR3 loop spans 13 amino acids. Germline CDR1 GTSNPN, CDR2 SVGIG (reference sequence). V lost 1 base and J 6 bases, leaving 10 bases between the germline ends.

Note on this clone: From the germline J gene comes the end of the CDR3, since the read stops 3 residues before it. This chain uses TRBV7-3 with TRBJ1-1; D perhaps matches TRBD1 (5 bases). V shed 5 bases and J shed 5 bases, with 15 bases lying between them. There are 14 residues in the CDR3. The germline gives CDR1 SGHTA, CDR2 FQGTGA. CDR3 residues: CASSPAGPVTEAFF. CDR3 bases read: TGTGCCAGCAGCCCGGCAGGGCCTGTGACTGAA.

With respect to this clone: The CDR3 end lies 3 residues beyond the end of the read and is filled in from the germline J gene. The chain links TRBV18 to TRBJ1-1, with 9 bases lining up with TRBD1. With 3 bases clipped from V and 1 base from J, the junction kept 3 bases outside the gene matches. The CDR3 spans 15 residues. The germline V gene has CDR1 KGHSH and CDR2 LQKENI. CDR3 in amino acids: CASSPRTGANTEAFF. The CDR3 bases that were read are TGTGCCAGCTCACCTAGGACAGGGGCGAACACTGAA.

For this clone: The read gets to within 3 residues of the CDR3 end, and the germline J gene fills in the rest. This chain joins TRBV20-1 and TRBJ2-7, with 13 bases lining up with TRBD2. CDR1 and CDR2 (germline): DFQATT, SNEGSKA (reference sequence). V gave up 7 bases and J gave up 6 bases; unmatched junction bases: 9. This CDR3 region has 14 residues. CDR3 region: CSGLRLAGGIEQYF. The CDR3 DNA, read in part, is TGCAGTGGGCTGCGACTAGCGGGGGGTATCGAG.

As regards this clone: The read gets to within 3 residues of the CDR3 end, and the germline J gene fills in the rest. J is TRBJ1-2 and V is TRBV5-1, with D perhaps matching TRBD1 (6 bases). The germline V and J ends were trimmed by 0 bases and 0 bases, with 12 bases remaining between them. CDR1 is SGHRS and CDR2 is YFSETQ in the germline V gene. The CDR3 extends over 16 amino acids. The sequenced part of the CDR3 DNA is TGCGCCAGCAGCTTGGCCGAGGGGGATTCTAACTATGGC. Protein: CASSLAEGDSNYG. The full-length CDR3 reads as CASSLAEGDSNYGYTF.

A note on this clone: The sequenced fragment ends 3 residues before the CDR3 boundary, so the rest is inferred from the germline J gene. This rearrangement joins TRBV11-2 to TRBJ1-1; D unresolved. CDR3 length: 12 residues. Germline-derived CDR1 and CDR2 are SGHAT and FQNNGV. The ends were cut back, 3 bases at V and 1 base at J, with 3 bases in the middle. The part of the CDR3 DNA that was read is TGTGCCAGCAGCTTCAGGAACACTGAA. It yields the protein CASSFRNTE. The whole CDR3 is CASSFRNTEAFF.

With regard to this clone: The CDR3 end falls 3 residues outside the read, so it is completed with the germline J gene. The V call is TRBV7-2, the J call TRBJ1-3; 11 bases fit TRBD1. The CDR3 is 15 residues long. Looked up from germline, CDR1 is SGHTA and CDR2 is FQGNSA. This CDR3 reads CASSVTGTGGDAIYF. CDR3 DNA, as far as it was read: TGTGCCAGCAGCGTAACCGGGACAGGGGGTGACGCC.

Regarding this clone: The observed sequence ends 3 residues before the CDR3 terminus, with the missing tail filled in from the germline J gene. The chain joins TRBV5-4 to TRBJ2-7; tentatively, D is TRBD1 or TRBD2 (5 bases each). The CDR3 has 16 amino acids. V dropped 4 bases and J dropped 0 bases, with 17 bases sitting between them. In germline, CDR1 is SGHNT, CDR2 YYREEE (reference sequence). CDR3: CASSRQTRGDSYEQYF. Incomplete CDR3 DNA: TGTGCCAGCAGCAGGCAGACCCGAGGGGACTCCTACGAG.